A single sample is the source of the 10 T cell receptor beta chains below, sequenced in a study of beta chain features in type 1 diabetes. General study findings and limits: For Type 1 diabetes patients, all four CD4+ subsets carried TCRB CDR3s that were moderately but significantly shorter.

Expressed TCRB transcripts were sequenced after all isolated RNA was converted to cDNA. Using immunoSEQ multiplex PCR, the repertoire was profiled, and TCRdb retains in-frame clones only, with some absent. The table lists almost 350,000 clones, 9.3% of them singletons. Their cognate antigens are unknown. The source material was central memory CD4+ T cells from blood. The source of these receptors is a man aged 25-45 years with type 1 diabetes.

This clone was seen a handful of times. This rearrangement joins TRBV11-2 to TRBJ2-5; 11 nucleotides match TRBD2. Trimming removed 0 bases from V and 4 bases from J; junction bases left unmatched: 4. The CDR3 length is 16 residues. Germline loops: CDR1 SGHAT, CDR2 FQNNGV. The CDR3 spells CASSLDPSGGSETQYF. CDR3 coding DNA: TGTGCCAGCAGCTTAGACCCTAGCGGGGGGTCAGAGACCCAGTACTTC.

This clone was seen more than once but under ten times. The gene calls are TRBV6-5 and TRBJ2-1; 11 bases align to TRBD2. The V gene end was trimmed by 7 bases and the J gene end by 4 bases; junction bases not matched to a gene: 6. The CDR3 sequence is 15 residues long. CDR1 is MNHEY and CDR2 is SVGAGI in the germline V gene. CDR3 DNA sequence: TGTGCCAGCACGCCCGGGACTAGCGGTTACAATGAGCAGTTCTTC. It yields the protein CASTPGTSGYNEQFF.

The chain joins TRBV7-8 to TRBJ1-2; D is ambiguous. CDR3 length equals 14 residues. Germline CDR1 is SGHVS and CDR2 is FQNEAQ. With 5 bases removed from V and 6 bases from J, the gap between germline ends came to 16 bases. The CDR3 sequence: CASSPGVGRDGYTF. CDR3 DNA sequence: TGTGCCAGCAGCCCCGGTGTGGGGAGAGATGGCTACACCTTC.

This clone appeared many times. The chain recombines TRBV10-3 with TRBJ2-1, with D unresolved. CDR1 ENHRY and CDR2 SYGVKD come from the germline V gene. V was shortened by 4 bases and J by 4 bases, with 11 bases between the two germline ends. CDR3 size: 14 residues. The CDR3 loop reads CAISATDSYNEQFF. The CDR3 region has the DNA TGTGCCATCAGTGCCACAGATTCTTACAATGAGCAGTTCTTC.

The sample holds a few counts of this clone. The chain has TRBV5-5 and TRBJ2-3; 7 nucleotides agree with TRBD2. Germline lookup yields CDR1 SGHKS and CDR2 YYEKEE (reference sequence). The CDR3 loop spans 15 amino acids. The junction had 3 bases not matched to a gene; V was cut back by 0 bases and J by 2 bases. In DNA form, the CDR3 reads TGTGCCAGCAGCTTGGACGGGGGGTTCACAGATACGCAGTATTTT. Protein sequence: CASSLDGGFTDTQYF.

This chain uses TRBV6-5 with TRBJ2-3; D is undetermined. Germline lookup yields CDR1 MNHEY and CDR2 SVGAGI. There are 15 residues in the CDR3. Trimming took off 1 base at V and 1 base at J, with 9 bases between the two ends. The CDR3 coding sequence is TGTGCCAGCAGTTACTTCTCGAGACGCACAGATACGCAGTATTTT. Its protein product is CASSYFSRRTDTQYF.

This chain uses TRBV5-4 with TRBJ2-3; either TRBD1 or TRBD2 may supply D (5 bases each). The CDR3 sequence is 15 residues long. Germline V lookup: CDR1 SGHNT, CDR2 YYREEE (reference sequence). Trimming took off 2 bases at V and 1 base at J, with 11 bases between the two ends. The CDR3 nucleotides read TGTGCCAGCAGCTTCGATCAGGGAGGCACAGATACGCAGTATTTT. It yields the protein CASSFDQGGTDTQYF. Looking up the rest from reference TRBV5-4 and TRBJ2-3 gives the full variable domain: ETGVTQSPTHLIKTRGQQVTLRCSSQSGHNTVSWYQQALGQGPQFIFQYYREEENGRGNFPPRFSGLQFPNYSSELNVNALELDDSALYLCASSFDQGGTDTQYFGPGTRLTVL.

The chain recombines TRBV5-1 with TRBJ1-5; D ambiguous. This CDR3 contains 13 residues. Germline V lookup: CDR1 SGHRS, CDR2 YFSETQ. V lost 2 bases and J 2 bases, leaving 5 bases between the germline ends. CDR3 sequence reads: CASSLDRNQPQHF. The CDR3 DNA reads TGCGCCAGCAGCTTAGATCGCAATCAGCCCCAGCATTTT.

This clone was observed a few times. The V call is TRBV5-1, the J call TRBJ2-5, with TRBD2 matching over 8 bases. With 3 bases clipped from V and 5 bases from J, the junction kept 6 bases outside the gene matches. The CDR3 has 14 residues. The germline gives CDR1 SGHRS, CDR2 YFSETQ. The CDR3 bases are TGCGCCAGCAGCTCGGCGACTAGCGCGGAGACCCAGTACTTC. This sequence encodes CASSSATSAETQYF.

The chain has TRBV4-3 and TRBJ2-3, with a weak D call TRBD2 (6 bases). This CDR3 contains 16 residues. V lost 0 bases to trimming and J lost 0 bases, with 10 bases between them. The germline V gene encodes CDR1 LGHNA and CDR2 YSLEER. CDR3 sequence: CASSQDLRGSTDTQYF. DNA for the CDR3: TGCGCCAGCAGCCAAGATCTTCGGGGGAGCACAGATACGCAGTATTTT.